This record covers a single T cell receptor beta chain. The data were taken from a study of cytomegalovirus exposure and HLA in healthy donors. Losses at the gene ends were 6 bases for V and 4 bases for J; bases not matched to a gene: 8. Germline V gives CDR1 SNHLY, CDR2 FYNNEI. The CDR3 spans 14 residues. This PCR relied on a set of 60 Vbeta primers and 13 Jbeta primers. Sequencing used immunoSEQ multiplex PCR; TCRdb keeps in-frame clones, though not all of them. The sample lists 210,000 or so clones, approximately 87% occurring once. This TCR was sampled from a young man in good health and CMV-seronegative. Sequenced sample: PBMCs. V usage is TRBV2 and J usage is TRBJ1-2, with 7 bases that match TRBD1. CDR3 DNA sequence: TGTGCCAGCAGCGGTACAGGGGCTATCTATGGCTACACCTTC. Its translation: CASSGTGAIYGYTF.